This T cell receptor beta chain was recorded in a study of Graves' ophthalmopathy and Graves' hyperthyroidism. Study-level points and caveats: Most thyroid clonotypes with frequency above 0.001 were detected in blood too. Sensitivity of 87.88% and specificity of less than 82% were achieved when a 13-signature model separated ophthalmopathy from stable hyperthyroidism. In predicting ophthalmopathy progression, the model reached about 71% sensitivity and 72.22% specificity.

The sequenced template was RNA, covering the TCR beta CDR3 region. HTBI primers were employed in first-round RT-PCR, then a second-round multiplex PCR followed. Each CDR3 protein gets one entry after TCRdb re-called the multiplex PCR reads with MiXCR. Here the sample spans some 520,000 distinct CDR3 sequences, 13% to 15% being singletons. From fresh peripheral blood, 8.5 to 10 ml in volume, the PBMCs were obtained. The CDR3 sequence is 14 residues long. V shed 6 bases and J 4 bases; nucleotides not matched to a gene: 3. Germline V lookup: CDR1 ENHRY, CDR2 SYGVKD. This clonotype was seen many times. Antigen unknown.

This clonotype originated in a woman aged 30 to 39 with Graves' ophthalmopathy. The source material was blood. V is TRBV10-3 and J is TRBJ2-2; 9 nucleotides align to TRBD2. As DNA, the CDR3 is TGTGCCATCAGCGCTAGCGGGACCACCGGGGAGCTGTTTTTT. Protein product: CAISASGTTGELFF.